This TCR beta chain appears in the sequencing data of a study of shared clonotypes between healthy human individuals. Study context: Per-donor plates numbered three CD4 naive, three CD4 memory, two CD8 naive and one CD8 memory. Study findings and constraints: Non-shared clonotypes showed lower generation probabilities than clonotypes common to all four donors.

Study processing details: Junction-only immunoSEQ data arrived without quality scores, meaning filtering differed. Sequencing was performed with immunoSEQ multiplex PCR; in TCRdb, only in-frame clones are kept and a portion is missing. D and trimming come from the DNA, and the V and J calls and clone size come from that table. The sample records around 1.6 million clones, 95% to 99% being singletons. Researchers partitioned CD4+ cells into CD45RA+ naive and CD45RA-negative memory subsets. With regard to this clone: No antigen is known for it.

The CDR3 contains 16 residues. Germline lookup yields CDR1 MNHNY and CDR2 SVGAGI (reference sequence). V shed 4 bases and J shed 1 base, with 14 bases lying between them. V is TRBV6-6 and J is TRBJ1-5; unclear D gene. Sequencing used naive CD4+ T cells sorted from blood. Subset denoted: CD45RA+ positively selected. The receptor's source is a man aged 25-40 years in good health. The CDR3 region is CASSSTGPQSNQPQHF. The CDR3 DNA is TGTGCCAGCAGTTCCACCGGACCGCAGAGCAATCAGCCCCAGCATTTT.